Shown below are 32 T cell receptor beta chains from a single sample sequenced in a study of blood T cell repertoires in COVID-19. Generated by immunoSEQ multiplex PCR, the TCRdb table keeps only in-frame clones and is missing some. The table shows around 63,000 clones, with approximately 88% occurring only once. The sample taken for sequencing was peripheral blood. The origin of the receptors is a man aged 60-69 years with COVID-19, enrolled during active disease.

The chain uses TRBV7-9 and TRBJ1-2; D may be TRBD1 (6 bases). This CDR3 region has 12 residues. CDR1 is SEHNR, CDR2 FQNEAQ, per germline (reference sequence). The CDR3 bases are TGTGTTTTGGACAGAACTAACTATGGCTACACCTTC. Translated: CVLDRTNYGYTF.

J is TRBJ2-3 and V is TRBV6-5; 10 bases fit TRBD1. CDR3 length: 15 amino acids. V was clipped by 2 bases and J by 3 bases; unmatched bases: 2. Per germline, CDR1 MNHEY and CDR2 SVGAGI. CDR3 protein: CASSYGTGETDTQYF. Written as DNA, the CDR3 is TGTGCCAGCAGTTACGGGACAGGGGAGACAGATACGCAGTATTTT.

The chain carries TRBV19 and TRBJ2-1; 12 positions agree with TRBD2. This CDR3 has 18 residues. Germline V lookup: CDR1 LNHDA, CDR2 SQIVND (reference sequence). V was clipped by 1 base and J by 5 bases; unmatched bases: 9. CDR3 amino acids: CASSIGGGLAGINNEQFF. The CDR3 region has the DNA TGTGCCAGTAGTATAGGCGGAGGACTAGCGGGAATCAACAATGAGCAGTTCTTC.

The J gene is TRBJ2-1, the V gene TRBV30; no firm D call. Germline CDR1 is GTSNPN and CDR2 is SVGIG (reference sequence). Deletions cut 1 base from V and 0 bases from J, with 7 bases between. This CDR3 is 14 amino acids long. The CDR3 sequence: CAWSARNSYNEQFF. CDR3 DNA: TGTGCCTGGAGTGCGAGGAACTCCTACAATGAGCAGTTCTTC.

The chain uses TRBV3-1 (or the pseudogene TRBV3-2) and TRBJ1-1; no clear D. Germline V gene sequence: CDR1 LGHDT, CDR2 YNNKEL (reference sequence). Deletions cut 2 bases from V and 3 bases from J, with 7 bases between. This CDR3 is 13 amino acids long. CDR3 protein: CASSQTEDTEAFF. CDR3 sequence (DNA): TGTGCCAGCAGCCAAACAGAAGACACTGAAGCTTTCTTT.

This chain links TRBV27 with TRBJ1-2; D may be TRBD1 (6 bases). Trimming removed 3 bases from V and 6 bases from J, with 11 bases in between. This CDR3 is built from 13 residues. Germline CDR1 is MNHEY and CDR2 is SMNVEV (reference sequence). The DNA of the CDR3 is TGTGCCAGCAGTTTTCGGGGGGCTCATGGCTACACCTTC. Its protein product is CASSFRGAHGYTF.

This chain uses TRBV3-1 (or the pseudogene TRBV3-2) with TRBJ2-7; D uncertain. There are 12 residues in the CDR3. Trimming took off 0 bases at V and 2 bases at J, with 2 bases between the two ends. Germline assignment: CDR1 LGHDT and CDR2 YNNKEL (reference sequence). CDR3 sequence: CASSQDTYEQYF. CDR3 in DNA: TGTGCCAGCAGCCAAGATACCTACGAGCAGTACTTC.

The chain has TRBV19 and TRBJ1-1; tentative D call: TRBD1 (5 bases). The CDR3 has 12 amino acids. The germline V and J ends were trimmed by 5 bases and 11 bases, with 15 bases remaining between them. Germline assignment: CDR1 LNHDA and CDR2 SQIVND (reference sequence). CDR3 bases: TGTGCCAGTAGTCCGCATGGGGGGGAGGCTTTCTTT. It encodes CASSPHGGEAFF.

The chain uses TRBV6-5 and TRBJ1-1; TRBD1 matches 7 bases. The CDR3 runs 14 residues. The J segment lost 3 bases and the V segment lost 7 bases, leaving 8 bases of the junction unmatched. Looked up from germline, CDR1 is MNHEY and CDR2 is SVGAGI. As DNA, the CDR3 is TGTGCCAGCAAAAAAGACAGGGCCTACACTGAAGCTTTCTTT. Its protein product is CASKKDRAYTEAFF.

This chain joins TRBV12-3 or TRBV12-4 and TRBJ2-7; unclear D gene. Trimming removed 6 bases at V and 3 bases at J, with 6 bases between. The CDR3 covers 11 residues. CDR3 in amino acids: CASSFYYEQYF. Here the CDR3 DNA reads TGTGCCAGCAGCTTCTACTACGAGCAGTACTTC.

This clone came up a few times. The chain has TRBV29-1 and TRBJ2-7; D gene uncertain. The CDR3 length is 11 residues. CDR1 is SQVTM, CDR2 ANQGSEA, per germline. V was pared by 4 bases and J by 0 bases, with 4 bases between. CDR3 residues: CSVGLSYEQYF. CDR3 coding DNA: TGCAGCGTTGGGCTCTCCTACGAGCAGTACTTC.

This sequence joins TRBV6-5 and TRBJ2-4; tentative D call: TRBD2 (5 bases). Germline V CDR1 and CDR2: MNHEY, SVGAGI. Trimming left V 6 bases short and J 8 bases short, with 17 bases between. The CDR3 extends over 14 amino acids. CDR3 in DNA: TGTGCCAGCAGCCCAACCTCGGGGAGAGACATTCAGTACTTC. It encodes CASSPTSGRDIQYF.

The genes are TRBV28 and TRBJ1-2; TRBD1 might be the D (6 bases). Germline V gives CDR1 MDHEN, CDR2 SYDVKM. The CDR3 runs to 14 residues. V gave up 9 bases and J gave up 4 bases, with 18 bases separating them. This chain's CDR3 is CASRKQGVGYGYTF. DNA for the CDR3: TGTGCCAGTCGGAAACAGGGAGTAGGCTATGGCTACACCTTC.

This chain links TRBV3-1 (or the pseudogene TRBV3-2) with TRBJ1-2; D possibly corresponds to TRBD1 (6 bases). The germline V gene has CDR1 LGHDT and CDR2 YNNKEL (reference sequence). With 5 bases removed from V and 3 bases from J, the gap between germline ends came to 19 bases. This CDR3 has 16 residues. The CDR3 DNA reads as TGTGCCAGCAGCTACGGAGGGGGGGTAGCGGACTATGGCTACACCTTC. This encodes CASSYGGGVADYGYTF.

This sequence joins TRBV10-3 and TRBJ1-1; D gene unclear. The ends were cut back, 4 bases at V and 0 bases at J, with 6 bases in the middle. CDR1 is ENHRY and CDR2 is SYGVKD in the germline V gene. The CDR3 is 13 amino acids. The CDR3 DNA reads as TGTGCCATCAGTGGCCTAATGAACACTGAAGCTTTCTTT. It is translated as CAISGLMNTEAFF.

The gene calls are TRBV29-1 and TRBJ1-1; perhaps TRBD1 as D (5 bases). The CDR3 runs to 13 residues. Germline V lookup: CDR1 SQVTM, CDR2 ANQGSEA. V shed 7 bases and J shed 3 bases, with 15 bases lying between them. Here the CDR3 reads CSAIQVEDTEAFF. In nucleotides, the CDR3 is TGCAGCGCTATACAGGTGGAAGACACTGAAGCTTTCTTT.

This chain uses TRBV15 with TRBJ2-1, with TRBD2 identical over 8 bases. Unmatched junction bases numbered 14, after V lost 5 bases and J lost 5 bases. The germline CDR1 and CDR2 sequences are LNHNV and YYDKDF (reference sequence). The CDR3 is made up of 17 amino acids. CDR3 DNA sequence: TGTGCCACCAGCGCGGCGGGAGGCGGGATCGGAAACAATGAGCAGTTCTTC. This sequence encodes CATSAAGGGIGNNEQFF.

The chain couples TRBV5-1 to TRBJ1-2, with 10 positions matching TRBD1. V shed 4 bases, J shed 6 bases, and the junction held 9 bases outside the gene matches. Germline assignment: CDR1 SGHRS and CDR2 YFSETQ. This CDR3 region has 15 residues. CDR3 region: CASSPGDRGWDGYTF. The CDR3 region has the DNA TGCGCCAGCAGCCCAGGGGACAGGGGTTGGGATGGCTACACCTTC. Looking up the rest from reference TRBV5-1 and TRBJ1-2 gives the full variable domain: KAGVTQTPRYLIKTRGQQVTLSCSPISGHRSVSWYQQTPGQGLQFLFEYFSETQRNKGNFPGRFSGRQFSNSRSEMNVSTLELGDSALYLCASSPGDRGWDGYTFGSGTRLTVV.

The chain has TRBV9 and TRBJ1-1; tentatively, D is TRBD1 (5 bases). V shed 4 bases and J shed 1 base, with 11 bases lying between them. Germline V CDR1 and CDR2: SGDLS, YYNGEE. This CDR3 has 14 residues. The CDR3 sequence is CASSPGGTNTEAFF. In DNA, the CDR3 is TGTGCCAGCAGCCCCGGCGGGACGAACACTGAAGCTTTCTTT.

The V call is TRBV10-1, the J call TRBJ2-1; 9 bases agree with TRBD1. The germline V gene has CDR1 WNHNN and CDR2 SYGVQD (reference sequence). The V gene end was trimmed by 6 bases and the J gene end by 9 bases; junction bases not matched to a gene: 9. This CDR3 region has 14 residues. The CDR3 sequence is CASSPGTGSAEQFF. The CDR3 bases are TGCGCCAGCAGCCCCGGGACAGGGTCGGCTGAGCAGTTCTTC.

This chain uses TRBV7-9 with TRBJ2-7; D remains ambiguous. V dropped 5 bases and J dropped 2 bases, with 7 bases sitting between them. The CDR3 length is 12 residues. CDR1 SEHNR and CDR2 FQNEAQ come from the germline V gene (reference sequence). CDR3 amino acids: CASSAKPYEQYF. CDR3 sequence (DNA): TGTGCCAGCAGCGCGAAACCCTACGAGCAGTACTTC.

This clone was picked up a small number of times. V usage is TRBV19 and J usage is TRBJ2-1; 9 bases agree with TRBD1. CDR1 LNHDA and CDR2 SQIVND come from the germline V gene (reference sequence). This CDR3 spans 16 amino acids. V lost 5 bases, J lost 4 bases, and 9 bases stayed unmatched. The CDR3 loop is CASSLTGGGEYNEQFF. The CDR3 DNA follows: TGTGCCAGTAGTCTCACAGGGGGCGGAGAATACAATGAGCAGTTCTTC.

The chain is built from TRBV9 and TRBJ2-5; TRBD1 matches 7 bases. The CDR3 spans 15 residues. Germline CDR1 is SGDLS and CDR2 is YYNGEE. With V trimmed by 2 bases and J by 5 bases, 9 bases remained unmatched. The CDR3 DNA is TGTGCCAGCAGCGTGGGGACAGACCCACGGGAGACCCAGTACTTC. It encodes CASSVGTDPRETQYF.

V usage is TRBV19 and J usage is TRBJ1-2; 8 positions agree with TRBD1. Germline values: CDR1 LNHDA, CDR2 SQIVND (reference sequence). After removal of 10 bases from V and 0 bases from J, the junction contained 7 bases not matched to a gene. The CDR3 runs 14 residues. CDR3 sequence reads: CANRQGTANYGYTF. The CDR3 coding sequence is TGTGCCAATAGACAGGGGACGGCTAACTATGGCTACACCTTC.

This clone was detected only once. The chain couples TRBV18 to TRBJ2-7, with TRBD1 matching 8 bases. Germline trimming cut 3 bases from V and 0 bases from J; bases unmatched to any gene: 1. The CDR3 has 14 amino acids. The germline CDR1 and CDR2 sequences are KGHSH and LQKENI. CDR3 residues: CASSPRGLSYEQYF. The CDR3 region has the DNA TGTGCCAGCTCACCCAGGGGGCTCTCCTACGAGCAGTACTTC.

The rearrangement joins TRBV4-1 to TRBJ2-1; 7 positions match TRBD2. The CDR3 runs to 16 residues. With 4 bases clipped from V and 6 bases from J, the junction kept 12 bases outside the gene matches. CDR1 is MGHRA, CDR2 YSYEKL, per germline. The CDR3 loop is CASSPPGRTQLNEQFF. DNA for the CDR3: TGCGCCAGCAGCCCCCCCGGGAGGACCCAACTCAATGAGCAGTTCTTC.

CDR3 loop: CASSLEGSAGYF. The CDR3 nucleotides read TGCGCCAGCAGCTTGGAAGGGTCCGCGGGGTATTTT. The chain joins TRBV5-1 to TRBJ2-3; a possible D gene is TRBD2 (5 bases). V lost 0 bases, J lost 14 bases, and 13 bases lay in between. The CDR3 has 12 residues. CDR1 and CDR2 (germline): SGHRS, YFSETQ.

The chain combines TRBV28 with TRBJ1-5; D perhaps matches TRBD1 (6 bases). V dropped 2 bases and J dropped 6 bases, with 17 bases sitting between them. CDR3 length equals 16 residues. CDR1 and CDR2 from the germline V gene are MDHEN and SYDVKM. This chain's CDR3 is CASSLPVDSRGQPQHF. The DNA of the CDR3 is TGTGCCAGCAGTTTACCCGTGGACAGTAGGGGTCAGCCCCAGCATTTT.

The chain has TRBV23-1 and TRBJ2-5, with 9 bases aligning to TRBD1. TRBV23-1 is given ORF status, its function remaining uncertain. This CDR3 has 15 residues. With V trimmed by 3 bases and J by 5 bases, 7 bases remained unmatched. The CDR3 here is CASSHPDRGWETQYF. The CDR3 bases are TGCGCCAGCAGTCACCCGGACAGGGGTTGGGAGACCCAGTACTTC.

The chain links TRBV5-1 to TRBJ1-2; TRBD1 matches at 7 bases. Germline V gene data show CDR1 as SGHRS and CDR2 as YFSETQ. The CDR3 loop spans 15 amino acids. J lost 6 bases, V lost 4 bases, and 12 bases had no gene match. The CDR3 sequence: CASSPFEGAKDGYTF. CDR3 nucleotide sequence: TGCGCCAGCAGCCCCTTTGAGGGGGCTAAGGATGGCTACACCTTC.

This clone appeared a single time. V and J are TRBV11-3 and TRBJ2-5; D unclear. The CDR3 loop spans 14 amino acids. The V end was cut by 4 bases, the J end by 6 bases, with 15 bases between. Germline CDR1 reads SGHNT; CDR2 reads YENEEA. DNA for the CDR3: TGTGCCAGCAGCTCCCCCCCCGAGTCAAAGACCCAGTACTTC. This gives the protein CASSSPPESKTQYF.

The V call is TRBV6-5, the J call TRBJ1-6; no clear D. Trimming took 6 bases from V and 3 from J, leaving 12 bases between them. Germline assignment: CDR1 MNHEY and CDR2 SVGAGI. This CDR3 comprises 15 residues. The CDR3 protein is CASRPRAGYNSPLHF. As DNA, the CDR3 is TGTGCCAGCAGGCCGCGTGCGGGCTATAATTCACCCCTCCACTTT.